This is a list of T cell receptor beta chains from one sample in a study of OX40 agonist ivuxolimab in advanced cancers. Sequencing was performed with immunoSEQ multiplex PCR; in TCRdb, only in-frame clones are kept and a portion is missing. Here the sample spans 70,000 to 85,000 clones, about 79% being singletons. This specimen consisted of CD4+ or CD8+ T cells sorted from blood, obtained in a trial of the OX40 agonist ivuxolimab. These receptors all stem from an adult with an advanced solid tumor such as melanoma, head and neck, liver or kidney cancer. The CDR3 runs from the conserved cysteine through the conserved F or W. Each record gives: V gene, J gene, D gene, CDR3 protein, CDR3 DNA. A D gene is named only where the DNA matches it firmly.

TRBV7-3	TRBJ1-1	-	CASSERGGTEAFF	TGTGCCAGCAGCGAGCGGGGAGGCACTGAAGCTTTCTTT
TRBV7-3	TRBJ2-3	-	CASSSPSTDTQYF	TGTGCCAGCAGCTCTCCCTCCACAGATACGCAGTATTTT
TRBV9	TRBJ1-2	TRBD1	CASSVAGQGDHYGYTF	TGTGCCAGCAGCGTAGCGGGACAGGGGGATCACTATGGCTACACCTTC
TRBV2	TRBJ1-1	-	CASSFGGTEAFF	TGTGCCAGCAGCTTTGGGGGTACTGAAGCTTTCTTT
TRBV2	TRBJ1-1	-	CASRRGGITNTEAFF	TGTGCCAGCAGAAGAGGCGGGATTACGAACACTGAAGCTTTCTTT
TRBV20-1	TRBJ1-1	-	CSARVTADAFF	TGCAGTGCTAGAGTCACAGCCGACGCTTTCTTT
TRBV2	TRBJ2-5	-	CASSEAHGMAQYF	TGTGCCAGCAGTGAAGCTCATGGGATGGCCCAGTACTTC
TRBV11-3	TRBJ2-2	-	CASSPGTFGGELFF	TGTGCCAGCAGCCCCGGGACCTTCGGCGGGGAGCTGTTTTTT
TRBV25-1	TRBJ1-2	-	CASSPQGNYGYTF	TGTGCCAGCAGTCCCCAGGGTAACTATGGCTACACCTTC
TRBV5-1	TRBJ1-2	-	CASSLAVSSYGYTF	TGCGCCAGCAGCTTGGCCGTAAGCAGCTATGGCTACACCTTC
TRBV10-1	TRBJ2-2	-	CASSDPGGRELFF	TGCGCCAGCAGCGACCCTGGGGGGCGGGAGCTGTTTTTT
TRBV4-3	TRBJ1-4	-	CASSRGDLTNEKLFF	TGCGCCAGCAGCCGAGGGGATCTCACTAATGAAAAACTGTTTTTT
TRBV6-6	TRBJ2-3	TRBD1	CASRDRTGSTDTQYF	TGTGCCAGCAGGGACCGGACAGGGAGCACAGATACGCAGTATTTT
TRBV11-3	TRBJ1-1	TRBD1	CASSSGQGTDTEAFF	TGTGCCAGCAGCTCCGGACAGGGGACAGACACTGAAGCTTTCTTT
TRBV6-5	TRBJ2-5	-	CASGPGKETQYF	TGTGCCAGCGGGCCCGGCAAAGAGACCCAGTACTTC